This passage covers 15 T cell receptor beta chains from one sample sequenced in a study of cytomegalovirus exposure and HLA in healthy donors. Use of 60 Vbeta and 13 Jbeta primers characterized the PCR. The data were produced by immunoSEQ multiplex PCR, yet TCRdb's version contains in-frame clones alone and is incomplete. This sample has about 120,000 clones, with 8.5% to 10% found just once. Sequencing used PBMCs. These receptors all stem from a man aged 30 to 45 in good health and CMV-seronegative.

The chain joins TRBV6-5 to TRBJ2-5, with TRBD2 matching 7 bases. The J call is doubtful: the DNA matches TRBJ2-7 better. This CDR3 is built from 14 residues. Germline V gene data show CDR1 as MNHEY and CDR2 as SVGAGI. The CDR3 sequence: CASRTGTKSYEQYF. In nucleotides, the CDR3 is TGTGCCAGCAGGACCGGGACTAAATCCTACGAGCAGTACTTC.

This chain links TRBV4-3 with TRBJ1-2, with D uncertain. The CDR3 consists of 14 residues. Germline-derived CDR1 and CDR2 are LGHNA and YSLEER. Trimming shortened V by 4 bases and J by 7 bases, and 16 bases separated the two germline ends. The CDR3 DNA is TGCGCCAGCAGCCGTCAAGTCGGGGATTCTGGCTACACCTTC. Translated, it gives CASSRQVGDSGYTF.

DNA for the CDR3: TGTGCCAGCAGCGTCCTCGGACAGGGTAGAACCGGGGAGCTGTTTTTT. Amino acids: CASSVLGQGRTGELFF. This rearrangement joins TRBV9 to TRBJ2-2, with 8 bases identical to TRBD1. The CDR3 is 16 amino acids. Germline V lookup: CDR1 SGDLS, CDR2 YYNGEE. With 2 bases clipped from V and 5 bases from J, the junction kept 8 bases outside the gene matches.

This clone was seen a handful of times. The gene calls are TRBV7-3 and TRBJ2-2, with D perhaps TRBD2 (5 bases). Germline V gives CDR1 SGHTA, CDR2 FQGTGA. CDR3 length equals 16 residues. Trimming removed 4 bases at V and 7 bases at J, with 19 bases between. The CDR3 spells CASSSRSYTGDGELFF. As DNA, the CDR3 is TGTGCCAGCAGCTCCCGCTCGTATACCGGGGACGGGGAGCTGTTTTTT. Together with reference TRBV7-3 and TRBJ2-2, the CDR3 gives the full variable domain: GAGVSQTPSNKVTEKGKYVELRCDPISGHTALYWYRQSLGQGPEFLIYFQGTGAADDSGLPNDRFFAVRPEGSVSTLKIQRTERGDSAVYLCASSSRSYTGDGELFFGEGSRLTVL.

As for this clone: One end of the junction fails to match germline, which may point to a read error. The chain's CDR3 is CASSLGQGRYAQYF. The CDR3 DNA reads TGTGCCAGCAGTCTAGGACAGGGTCGCTACGCGCAGTACTTC. V is TRBV28 and J is TRBJ2-7; TRBD1 matches at 8 bases. This CDR3 contains 14 residues. The germline V gene encodes CDR1 MDHEN and CDR2 SYDVKM.

In this sample, this clone turned up a few times. The chain links TRBV4-1 to TRBJ1-1, with D possibly being TRBD1 (5 bases). CDR3 length: 15 residues. V was pared by 2 bases and J by 9 bases, with 19 bases between. Germline values: CDR1 MGHRA, CDR2 YSYEKL. The CDR3 here is CASSQPDGTGVKAFF. Written as DNA, the CDR3 is TGCGCCAGCAGCCAACCTGACGGGACGGGGGTGAAAGCTTTCTTT.

Regarding this clone: Additional DNA sequences in this sample encode the identical CDR3. This sequence joins TRBV7-2 and TRBJ2-5; no firm D call. Germline CDR1 is SGHTA and CDR2 is FQGNSA. Trimming cost V 1 base and J 2 bases, with 8 bases left between them. The CDR3 totals 14 residues. In DNA, the CDR3 is TGTGCCAGCAGCTTAGGCGGCTTACAAGAGACCCAGTACTTC. As protein: CASSLGGLQETQYF.

This clone appeared a few times. V gene TRBV5-4 combines with J gene TRBJ1-2; TRBD1 aligns across 8 bases. Germline assignment: CDR1 SGHNT and CDR2 YYREEE (reference sequence). The CDR3 consists of 13 residues. V dropped 4 bases and J dropped 4; count of bases not matched to a gene: 3. Here the CDR3 DNA reads TGTGCCAGCAGCCAGACAGGGGTCTATGGCTACACCTTC. It specifies CASSQTGVYGYTF.

The chain recombines TRBV11-3 with TRBJ2-1; 8 nucleotides agree with TRBD2. The CDR3 is 14 residues long. Germline trimming cut 0 bases from V and 9 bases from J; bases unmatched to any gene: 4. Germline assignment: CDR1 SGHNT and CDR2 YENEEA. As DNA, the CDR3 is TGTGCCAGCAGCTTAGAGAGGACTAGCAGTGAGCAGTTCTTC. Its translation is CASSLERTSSEQFF.

This clone was counted only a few times. The chain carries TRBV5-1 and TRBJ1-3, with 7 bases lining up with TRBD1. The CDR3 is 16 amino acids. Germline trimming cut 4 bases from V and 0 bases from J; bases unmatched to any gene: 7. Germline CDR1 SGHRS, CDR2 YFSETQ. CDR3 amino acids: CASSTRTGYSGNTIYF. CDR3 coding DNA: TGCGCCAGCAGCACAAGGACAGGTTACTCTGGAAACACCATATATTTT.

The V gene is TRBV9, the J gene TRBJ1-6; D is undetermined. Germline CDR1 and CDR2: SGDLS and YYNGEE. This CDR3 has 14 residues. Between the trimmed V and J ends, which lost 9 bases and 6 bases, there was a span of 16 bases. The CDR3 DNA reads as TGTGCCACCTCAACTGGGCAGGTTAATTCACCCCTCCACTTT. It encodes CATSTGQVNSPLHF. Complete variable domain (other parts from reference TRBV9 and TRBJ1-6): DSGVTQTPKHLITATGQRVTLRCSPRSGDLSVYWYQQSLDQGLQFLIQYYNGEERAKGNILERFSAQQFPDLHSELNLSSLELGDSALYFCATSTGQVNSPLHFGNGTRLTVT.

The rearrangement uses TRBV25-1 and TRBJ2-7, with 7 bases fitting TRBD1. V lost 4 bases and J lost 6; bases outside the gene matches: 6. The CDR3 totals 13 residues. CDR1 is MGHDK and CDR2 is SYGVNS in the germline V gene. CDR3 DNA sequence: TGTGCCAGCAGTGGACAGGGAGTAGGCGAGCAGTACTTC. The encoded protein is CASSGQGVGEQYF.

Only a few counts were recorded for this clone. The chain couples TRBV27 to TRBJ1-2; D may be TRBD1 (5 bases). The germline V gene has CDR1 MNHEY and CDR2 SMNVEV (reference sequence). Trimming took off 5 bases at V and 1 base at J, with 14 bases between the two ends. The CDR3 loop spans 15 amino acids. The DNA for the CDR3 is TGTGCCAGCAGTCTCTCGGGACTGATTAACTATGGCTACACCTTC. Its translation: CASSLSGLINYGYTF.

The chain is built from TRBV9 and TRBJ2-7; 10 nucleotides agree with TRBD1. This CDR3 comprises 15 residues. Per the germline V gene, CDR1 is SGDLS and CDR2 is YYNGEE. V shed 3 bases and J 4 bases; nucleotides not matched to a gene: 7. CDR3 sequence (DNA): TGTGCCAGCAGCGGCGCCGGGACAGGGGCGTACGAGCAGTACTTC. This gives the protein CASSGAGTGAYEQYF.

V usage is TRBV28 and J usage is TRBJ2-3; unclear D gene. The CDR3 loop spans 13 amino acids. Per germline, CDR1 MDHEN and CDR2 SYDVKM. Trimming removed 5 bases from V and 2 bases from J, with 8 bases in between. The CDR3 protein is CASSPTLTDTQYF. In DNA form, the CDR3 reads TGTGCCAGCAGTCCGACTCTCACAGATACGCAGTATTTT.